This T cell receptor (beta chain) was recorded in a study of vaccination and CD4 T cells after COVID-19. Whole-study results and caveats: Within convalescent individuals, 304 out of 307 vaccine-specific clones proved to be spike mono-reactive.

CDR3 size: 16 residues. J was trimmed by 3 bases and V by 3 bases; bases with no gene match: 10. Germline loops: CDR1 DFQATT, CDR2 SNEGSKA (reference sequence). This clonotype was counted only a few times. The antigen is unknown. Treatment here: approximately 9-day PBMC culture with coronavirus spike peptide pools or control peptides (ViraFEST assay). CD4+ T lymphocytes from the unexposed donor were collected before the COVID-19 pandemic (2011-2018). ViraFEST used peptide pools to expand antigen-specific T cells before TCR sequencing. The Oncomine TCR Beta short-read assay sequenced DNA from cultured CD4+ T cells. Genomic DNA from cultured CD4+ T cells was extracted. TCRdb re-called the PCR reads through MiXCR, storing one row per CDR3 protein. This sample carries about 9,600 distinct CDR3 sequences, almost 50% of them seen once, and the ten largest clones take less than 30%.

Input material: CD4+ T cells from blood, cultured in vitro. This chain joins TRBV20-1 and TRBJ2-7, with TRBD2 identical over 11 bases. This sequence was found in a human donor in good health. The CDR3 DNA reads as TGCAGTGCTAGTGGGGTACCAGGGACTAGCGGCTACGAGCAGTACTTC. Translating it yields CSASGVPGTSGYEQYF.